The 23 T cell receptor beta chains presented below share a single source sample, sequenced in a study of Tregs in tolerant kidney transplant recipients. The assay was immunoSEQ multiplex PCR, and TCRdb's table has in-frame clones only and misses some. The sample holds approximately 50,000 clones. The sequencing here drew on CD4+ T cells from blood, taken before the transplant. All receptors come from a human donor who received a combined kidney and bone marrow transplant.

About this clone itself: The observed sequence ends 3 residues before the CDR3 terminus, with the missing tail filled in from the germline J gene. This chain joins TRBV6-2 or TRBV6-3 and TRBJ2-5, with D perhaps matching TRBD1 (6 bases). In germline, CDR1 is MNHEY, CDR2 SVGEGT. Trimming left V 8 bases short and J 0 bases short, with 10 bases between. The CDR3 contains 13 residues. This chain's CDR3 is CASLGQNQETQYF. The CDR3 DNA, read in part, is TGTGCCAGCCTAGGACAGAACCAAGAGACC.

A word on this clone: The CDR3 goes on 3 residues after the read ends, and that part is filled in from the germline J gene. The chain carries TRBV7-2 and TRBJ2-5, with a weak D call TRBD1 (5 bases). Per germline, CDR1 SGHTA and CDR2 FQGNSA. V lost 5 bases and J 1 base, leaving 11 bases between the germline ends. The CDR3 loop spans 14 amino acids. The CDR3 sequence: CASSQRQSQETQYF. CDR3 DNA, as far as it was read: TGTGCCAGCAGCCAGCGACAGTCCCAAGAGACC.

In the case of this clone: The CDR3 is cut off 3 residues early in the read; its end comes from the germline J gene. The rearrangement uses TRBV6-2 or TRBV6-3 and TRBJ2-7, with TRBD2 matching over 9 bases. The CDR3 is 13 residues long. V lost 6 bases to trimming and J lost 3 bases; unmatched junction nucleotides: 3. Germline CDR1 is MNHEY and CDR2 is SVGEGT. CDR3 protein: CASRSSGGYEQYF. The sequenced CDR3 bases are TGTGCCAGCAGAAGTAGCGGGGGCTACGAG.

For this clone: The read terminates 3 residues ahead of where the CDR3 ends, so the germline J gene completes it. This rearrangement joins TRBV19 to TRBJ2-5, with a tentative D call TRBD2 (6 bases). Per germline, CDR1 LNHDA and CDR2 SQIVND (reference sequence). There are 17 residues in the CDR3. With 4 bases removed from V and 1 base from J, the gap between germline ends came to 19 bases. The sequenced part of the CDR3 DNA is TGTGCCAGTAGTAAGGTTAGCGGTGCCACATTCCAAGAGACC. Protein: CASSKVSGATFQET. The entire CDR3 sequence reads CASSKVSGATFQETQYF. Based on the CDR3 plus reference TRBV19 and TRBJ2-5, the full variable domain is DGGITQSPKYLFRKEGQNVTLSCEQNLNHDAMYWYRQDPGQGLRLIYYSQIVNDFQKGDIAEGYSVSREKKESFPLTVTSAQKNPTAFYLCASSKVSGATFQETQYFGPGTRLLVL.

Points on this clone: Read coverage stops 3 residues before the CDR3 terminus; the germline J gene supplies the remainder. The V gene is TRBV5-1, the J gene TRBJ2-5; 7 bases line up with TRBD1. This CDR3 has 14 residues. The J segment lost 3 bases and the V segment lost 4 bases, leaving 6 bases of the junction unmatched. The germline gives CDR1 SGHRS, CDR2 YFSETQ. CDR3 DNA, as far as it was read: TGCGCCAGCAGCCCCGGAGGACAGGAAGAGACC. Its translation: CASSPGGQEET. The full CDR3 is CASSPGGQEETQYF.

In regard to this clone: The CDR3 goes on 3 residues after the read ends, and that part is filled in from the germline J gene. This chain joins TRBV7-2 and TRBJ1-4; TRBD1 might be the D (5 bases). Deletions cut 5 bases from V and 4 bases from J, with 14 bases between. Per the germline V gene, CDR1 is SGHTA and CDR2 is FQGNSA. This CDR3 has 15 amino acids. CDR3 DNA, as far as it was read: TGTGCCAGCAGCCCAAGTTACAGGCTTAATGAAAAA. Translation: CASSPSYRLNEK. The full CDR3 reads CASSPSYRLNEKLFF.

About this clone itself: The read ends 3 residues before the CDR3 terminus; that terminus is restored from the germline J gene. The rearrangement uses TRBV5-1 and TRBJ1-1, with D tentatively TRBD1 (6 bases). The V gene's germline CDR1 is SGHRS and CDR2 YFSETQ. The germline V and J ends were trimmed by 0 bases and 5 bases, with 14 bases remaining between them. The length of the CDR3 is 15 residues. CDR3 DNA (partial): TGCGCCAGCAGCTTGGACCCGAGAACAGGGACTGAA. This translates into CASSLDPRTGTE. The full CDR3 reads CASSLDPRTGTEAFF.

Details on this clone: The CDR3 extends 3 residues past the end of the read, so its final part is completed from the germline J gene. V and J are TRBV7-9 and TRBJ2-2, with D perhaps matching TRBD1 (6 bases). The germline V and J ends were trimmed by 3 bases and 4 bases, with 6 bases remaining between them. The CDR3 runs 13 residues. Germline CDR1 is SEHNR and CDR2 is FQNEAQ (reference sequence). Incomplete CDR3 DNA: TGTGCCAGCAGCTTCAGGGGCACCGGGGAG. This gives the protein CASSFRGTGE. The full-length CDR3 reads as CASSFRGTGELFF.

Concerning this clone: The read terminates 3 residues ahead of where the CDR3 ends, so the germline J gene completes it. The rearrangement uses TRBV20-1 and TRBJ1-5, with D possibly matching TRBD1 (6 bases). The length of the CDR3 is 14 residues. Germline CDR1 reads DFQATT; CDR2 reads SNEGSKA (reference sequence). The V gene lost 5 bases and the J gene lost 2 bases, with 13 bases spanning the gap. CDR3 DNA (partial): TGCAGTGCTGTTGGGGGGGCCGGCAATCAGCCC. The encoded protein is CSAVGGAGNQP. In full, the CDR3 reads CSAVGGAGNQPQHF.

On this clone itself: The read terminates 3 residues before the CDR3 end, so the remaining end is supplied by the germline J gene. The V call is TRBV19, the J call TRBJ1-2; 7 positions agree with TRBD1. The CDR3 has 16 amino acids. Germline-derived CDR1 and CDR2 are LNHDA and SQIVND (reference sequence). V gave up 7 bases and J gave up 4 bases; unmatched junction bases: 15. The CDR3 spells CASTNRGADRSYGYTF. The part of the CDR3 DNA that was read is TGTGCCAGTACCAACCGAGGGGCGGACAGGAGCTATGGC.

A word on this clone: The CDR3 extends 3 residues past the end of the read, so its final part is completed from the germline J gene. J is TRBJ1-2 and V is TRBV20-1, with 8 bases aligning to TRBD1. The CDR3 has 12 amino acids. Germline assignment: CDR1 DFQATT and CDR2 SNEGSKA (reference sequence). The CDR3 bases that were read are TGCAGTGCGCCGACAGGGGTAGGAGGC. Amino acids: CSAPTGVGG. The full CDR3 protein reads CSAPTGVGGYTF.

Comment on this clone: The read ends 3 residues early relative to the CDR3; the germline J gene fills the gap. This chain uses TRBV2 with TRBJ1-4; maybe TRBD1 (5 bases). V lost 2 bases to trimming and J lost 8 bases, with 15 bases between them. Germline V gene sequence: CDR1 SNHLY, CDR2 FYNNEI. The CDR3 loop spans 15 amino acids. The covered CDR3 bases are TGTGCCAGCAGTGAAAACGGGGGTGTTATCGAAAAA. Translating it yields CASSENGGVIEK. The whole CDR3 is CASSENGGVIEKLFF.

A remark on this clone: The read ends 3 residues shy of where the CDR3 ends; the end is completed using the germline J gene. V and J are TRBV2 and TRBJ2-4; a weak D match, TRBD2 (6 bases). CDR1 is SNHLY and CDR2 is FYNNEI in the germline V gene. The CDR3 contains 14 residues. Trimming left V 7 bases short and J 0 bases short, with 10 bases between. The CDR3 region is CASTGGLAKNIQYF. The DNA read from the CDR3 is TGTGCCAGCACTGGGGGACTAGCCAAAAACATT.

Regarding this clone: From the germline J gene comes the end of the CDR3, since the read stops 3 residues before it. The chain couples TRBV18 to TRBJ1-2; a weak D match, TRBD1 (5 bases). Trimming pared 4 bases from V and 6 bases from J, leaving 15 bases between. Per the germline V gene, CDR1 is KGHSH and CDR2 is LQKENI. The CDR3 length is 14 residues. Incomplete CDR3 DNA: TGTGCCAGCTCACTCTCGACAGCGCCGGATGGC. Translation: CASSLSTAPDG. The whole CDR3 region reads CASSLSTAPDGYTF.

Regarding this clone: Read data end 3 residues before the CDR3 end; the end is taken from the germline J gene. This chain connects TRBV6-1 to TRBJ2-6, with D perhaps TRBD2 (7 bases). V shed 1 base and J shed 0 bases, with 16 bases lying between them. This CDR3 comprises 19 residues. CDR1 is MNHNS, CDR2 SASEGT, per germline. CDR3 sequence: CASSEVPGAGVSGANVLTF. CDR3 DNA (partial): TGTGCCAGCAGTGAAGTCCCAGGGGCGGGGGTCTCTGGGGCCAACGTC.

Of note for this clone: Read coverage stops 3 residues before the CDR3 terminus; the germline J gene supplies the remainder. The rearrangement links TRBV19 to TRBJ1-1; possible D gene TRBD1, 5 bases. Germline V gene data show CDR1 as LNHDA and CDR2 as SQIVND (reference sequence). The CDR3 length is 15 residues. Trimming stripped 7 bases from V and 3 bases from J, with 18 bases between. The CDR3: CASKWLYPGDTEAFF. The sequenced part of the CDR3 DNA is TGTGCCAGTAAGTGGCTCTACCCGGGGGACACTGAA.

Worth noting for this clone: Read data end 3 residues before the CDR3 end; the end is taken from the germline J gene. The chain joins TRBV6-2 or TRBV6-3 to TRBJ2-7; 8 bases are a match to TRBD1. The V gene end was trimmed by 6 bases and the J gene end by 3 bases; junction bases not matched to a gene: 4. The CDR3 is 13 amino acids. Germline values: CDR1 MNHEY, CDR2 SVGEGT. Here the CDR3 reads CASSRGQGYEQYF. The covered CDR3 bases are TGTGCCAGCAGCCGAGGACAGGGCTACGAG.

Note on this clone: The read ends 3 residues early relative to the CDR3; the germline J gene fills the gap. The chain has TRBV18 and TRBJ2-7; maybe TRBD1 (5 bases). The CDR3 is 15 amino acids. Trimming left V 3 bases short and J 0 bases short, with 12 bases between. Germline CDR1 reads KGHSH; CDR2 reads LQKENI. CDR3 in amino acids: CASSPGQGLSYEQYF. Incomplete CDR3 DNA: TGTGCCAGCTCACCGGGGCAGGGCCTCTCCTACGAG.

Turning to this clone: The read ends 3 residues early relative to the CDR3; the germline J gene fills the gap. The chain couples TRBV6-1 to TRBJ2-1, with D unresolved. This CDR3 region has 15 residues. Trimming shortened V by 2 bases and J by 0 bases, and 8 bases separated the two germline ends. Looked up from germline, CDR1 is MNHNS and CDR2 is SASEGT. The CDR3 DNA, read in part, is TGTGCCAGCAGTGAATCTTGGCTCTCCTACAATGAG. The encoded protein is CASSESWLSYNE. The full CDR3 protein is CASSESWLSYNEQFF.

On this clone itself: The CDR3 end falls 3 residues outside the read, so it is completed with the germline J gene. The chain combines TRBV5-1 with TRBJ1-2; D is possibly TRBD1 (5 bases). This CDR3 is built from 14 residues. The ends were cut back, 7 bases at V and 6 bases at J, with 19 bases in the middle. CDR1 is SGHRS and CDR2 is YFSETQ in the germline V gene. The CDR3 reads CASRLLGRVNGYTF. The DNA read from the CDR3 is TGCGCCAGCCGACTCCTGGGCAGGGTCAATGGC.

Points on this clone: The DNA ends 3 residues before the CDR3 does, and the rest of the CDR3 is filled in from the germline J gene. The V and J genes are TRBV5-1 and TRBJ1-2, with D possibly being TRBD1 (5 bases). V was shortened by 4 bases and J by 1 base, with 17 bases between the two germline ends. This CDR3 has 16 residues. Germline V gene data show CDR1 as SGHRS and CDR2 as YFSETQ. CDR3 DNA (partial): TGCGCCAGCAGCACCCACGAGGGGAGCCATAACTATGGC. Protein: CASSTHEGSHNYG. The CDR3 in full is CASSTHEGSHNYGYTF.

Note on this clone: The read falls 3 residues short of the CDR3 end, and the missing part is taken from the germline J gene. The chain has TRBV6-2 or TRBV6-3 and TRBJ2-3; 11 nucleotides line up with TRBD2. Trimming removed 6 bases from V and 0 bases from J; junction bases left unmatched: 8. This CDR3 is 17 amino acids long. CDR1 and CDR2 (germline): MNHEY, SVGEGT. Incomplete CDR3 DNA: TGTGCCAGCAGCACCGGGACTAGCGGAGCTAGCACAGATACG. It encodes CASSTGTSGASTDT. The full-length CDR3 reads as CASSTGTSGASTDTQYF.

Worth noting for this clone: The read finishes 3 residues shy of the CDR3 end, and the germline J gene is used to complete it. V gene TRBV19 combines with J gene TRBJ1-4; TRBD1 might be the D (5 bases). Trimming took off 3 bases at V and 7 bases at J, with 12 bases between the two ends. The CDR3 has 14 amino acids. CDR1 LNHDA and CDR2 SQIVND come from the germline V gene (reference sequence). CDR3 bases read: TGTGCCAGTAGTATGCAGGGTTATGCTGAAAAA. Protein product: CASSMQGYAEK. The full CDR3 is CASSMQGYAEKLFF.